The 17 T cell receptor beta chains presented below share a single source sample, sequenced in a study of blood T cell repertoires in COVID-19. Sequencing used immunoSEQ multiplex PCR; TCRdb keeps in-frame clones, though not all of them. The data hold fewer than 100,000 clones, with 86% observed a single time. The sequenced material came from peripheral blood. The receptors stem from an elderly man in a cohort sampled during active COVID-19.

V and J are TRBV6-1 and TRBJ2-1; D is uncertain. The germline CDR1 and CDR2 sequences are MNHNS and SASEGT. With 3 bases removed from V and 8 bases from J, the gap between germline ends came to 11 bases. There are 13 residues in the CDR3. The DNA for the CDR3 is TGTGCCAGCAGTGACCCCTTTACGGATGAGCAGTTCTTC. Amino acid sequence: CASSDPFTDEQFF.

This clone appeared once. The V gene is TRBV7-3, the J gene TRBJ1-2; D possibly corresponds to TRBD1 (5 bases). Germline assignment: CDR1 SGHTA and CDR2 FQGTGA. This CDR3 contains 13 residues. Trimming shortened V by 3 bases and J by 2 bases, and 7 bases separated the two germline ends. In DNA, the CDR3 is TGTGCCAGCAGCTTCGACAGCAACTATGGCTACACCTTC. This translates into CASSFDSNYGYTF. The full variable domain, with the rest looked up from reference TRBV7-3 and TRBJ1-2, is GAGVSQTPSNKVTEKGKYVELRCDPISGHTALYWYRQSLGQGPEFLIYFQGTGAADDSGLPNDRFFAVRPEGSVSTLKIQRTERGDSAVYLCASSFDSNYGYTFGSGTRLTVV.

V gene TRBV6-5 combines with J gene TRBJ1-3, with 7 bases fitting TRBD1. Per germline, CDR1 MNHEY and CDR2 SVGAGI. The CDR3 is made up of 15 amino acids. V was pared by 4 bases and J by 0 bases, with 3 bases of the junction left unmatched. CDR3 residues: CASSLTGDSGNTIYF. The CDR3 DNA is TGTGCCAGCAGTTTAACAGGGGACTCTGGAAACACCATATATTTT.

The chain employs TRBV18 and TRBJ1-1, with TRBD1 matching 8 bases. There are 14 residues in the CDR3. J was trimmed by 4 bases and V by 4 bases; bases with no gene match: 5. Germline V lookup: CDR1 KGHSH, CDR2 LQKENI. The CDR3 here is CASSLLDRGTEAFF. As DNA, the CDR3 is TGTGCCAGCTCACTTCTAGACAGGGGCACTGAAGCTTTCTTT.

This clone was observed once. The chain recombines TRBV4-1 with TRBJ2-7; perhaps TRBD2 as D (6 bases). Germline values: CDR1 MGHRA, CDR2 YSYEKL. The CDR3 totals 17 residues. V was shortened by 0 bases and J by 2 bases, with 17 bases between the two germline ends. Here the CDR3 reads CASSQEGGVSPPYEQYV. In DNA, the CDR3 is TGCGCCAGCAGCCAAGAGGGGGGTGTGTCACCCCCCTACGAGCAGTACGTC.

This chain joins TRBV19 and TRBJ1-3; TRBD1 is a possible D gene (5 bases). The germline V gene encodes CDR1 LNHDA and CDR2 SQIVND (reference sequence). Trimming took off 4 bases at V and 7 bases at J, with 14 bases between the two ends. The length of the CDR3 is 14 residues. The CDR3 loop is CASSRRGSANTIYF. The CDR3 bases are TGTGCCAGTAGTAGGAGGGGATCGGCCAACACCATATATTTT.

V is TRBV5-4 and J is TRBJ1-4, with a possible D match to TRBD1 (5 bases). Germline V lookup: CDR1 SGHNT, CDR2 YYREEE (reference sequence). Trimming stripped 0 bases from V and 7 bases from J, with 13 bases between. The CDR3 totals 15 residues. This CDR3 reads CASSLELGGSEKLFF. CDR3 DNA: TGTGCCAGCAGCTTGGAGTTGGGGGGGAGTGAAAAACTGTTTTTT.

This clone was found a few times. This chain connects TRBV6-2 or TRBV6-3 to TRBJ1-1; possibly TRBD1 for D (5 bases). The CDR3 sequence is 15 residues long. V dropped 2 bases and J dropped 2 bases, with 12 bases sitting between them. Germline V CDR1 and CDR2: MNHEY, SVGEGT. The CDR3 bases are TGTGCCAGCAGTTACCGCGGGGGTAGAAACACTGAAGCTTTCTTT. It translates to CASSYRGGRNTEAFF.

The chain couples TRBV4-1 to TRBJ1-2, with a weak D call TRBD1 (6 bases). The CDR3 contains 13 residues. In germline, CDR1 is MGHRA, CDR2 YSYEKL. Trimming removed 2 bases from V and 4 bases from J, with 8 bases in between. DNA of the CDR3: TGCGCCAGCAGCCAACAGGGGCTCTATGGCTACACCTTC. As protein: CASSQQGLYGYTF.

To note about this clone: One end of the junction fails to match germline, which may point to a read error. The V and J genes are TRBV28 and TRBJ1-2; D not certain. CDR3 size: 12 residues. CDR1 MDHEN and CDR2 SYDVKM come from the germline V gene. As DNA, the CDR3 is TGTGCCAGCAGTCTACCTAAGTATGGCTACACCTTC. It yields the protein CASSLPKYGYTF.

The sample holds a few counts of this clone. The gene calls are TRBV3-1 (or the pseudogene TRBV3-2) and TRBJ1-2, with TRBD1 matching over 10 bases. There are 18 residues in the CDR3. J lost 0 bases, V lost 4 bases, and 11 bases had no gene match. CDR1 is LGHDT, CDR2 YNNKEL, per germline (reference sequence). The CDR3: CASSPPGQGGLSNYGYTF. The CDR3 DNA follows: TGTGCCAGCAGCCCCCCAGGACAGGGGGGTCTTTCTAACTATGGCTACACCTTC.

V is TRBV6-6 and J is TRBJ2-7, with D unclear. This CDR3 is built from 14 residues. CDR1 MNHNY and CDR2 SVGAGI come from the germline V gene (reference sequence). The germline V and J ends were trimmed by 5 bases and 3 bases, with 14 bases remaining between them. Here the CDR3 DNA reads TGTGCCAGCAGTAGGCCCGGGTGGAGCTACGAGCAGTACTTC. This translates into CASSRPGWSYEQYF.

The genes are TRBV12-5 and TRBJ1-2, with D possibly being TRBD1 (6 bases). V lost 2 bases and J 6 bases, leaving 16 bases between the germline ends. CDR3 length: 15 residues. Per germline, CDR1 LGHNT and CDR2 FRNRAP. The chain's CDR3 is CASGLMGALGHGYTF. The DNA of the CDR3 is TGTGCTAGTGGTTTGATGGGGGCGCTCGGCCATGGCTACACCTTC.

This clone was detected once. The rearrangement uses TRBV6-5 and TRBJ1-2, with 7 bases aligning to TRBD1. Germline assignment: CDR1 MNHEY and CDR2 SVGAGI. The CDR3 has 14 amino acids. V shed 4 bases, J shed 4 bases, and the junction held 6 bases outside the gene matches. CDR3 in amino acids: CASSSPGQSYGYTF. CDR3 bases: TGTGCCAGCAGTTCTCCGGGACAGAGCTATGGCTACACCTTC.

This chain uses TRBV5-1 with TRBJ1-1, with unresolved D. Germline CDR1 reads SGHRS; CDR2 reads YFSETQ. V was cut by 1 base and J by 5 bases, with 9 bases left in between. There are 13 residues in the CDR3. The CDR3 nucleotides read TGCGCCAGCAGCTTGATGAGCGAGACTGAAGCTTTCTTT. It translates to CASSLMSETEAFF.

The chain uses TRBV5-1 and TRBJ1-4; D is unclear. V lost 4 bases and J lost 4, with 17 bases in between. CDR3 size: 16 residues. Germline V gene lookup returns CDR1 SGHRS and CDR2 YFSETQ. In nucleotides, the CDR3 is TGCGCCAGCAGCCCGGGAGGGATCTGGAATAATGAAAAACTGTTTTTT. This sequence encodes CASSPGGIWNNEKLFF.

The chain carries TRBV5-3 and TRBJ1-5; D remains unclear. TRBV5-3 is known as an ORF, though its function is uncertain. V was shortened by 4 bases and J by 4 bases, with 30 bases between the two germline ends. This CDR3 comprises 20 residues. The CDR3 loop is CARSISRGPPRQAPNQPQHF. CDR3 bases: TGTGCCAGAAGCATATCACGCGGGCCCCCAAGGCAGGCCCCAAATCAGCCCCAGCATTTT.